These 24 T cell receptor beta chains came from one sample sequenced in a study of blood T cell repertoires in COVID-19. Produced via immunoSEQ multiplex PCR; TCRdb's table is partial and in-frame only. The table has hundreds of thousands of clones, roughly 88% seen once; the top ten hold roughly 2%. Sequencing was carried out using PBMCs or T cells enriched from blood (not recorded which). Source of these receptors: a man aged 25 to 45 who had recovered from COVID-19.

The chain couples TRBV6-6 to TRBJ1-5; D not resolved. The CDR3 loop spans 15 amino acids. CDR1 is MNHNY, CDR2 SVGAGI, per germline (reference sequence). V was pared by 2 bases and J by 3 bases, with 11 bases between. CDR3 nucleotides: TGTGCCAGCAGTTACCCCGAGGCCGACAATCAGCCCCAGCATTTT. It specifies CASSYPEADNQPQHF.

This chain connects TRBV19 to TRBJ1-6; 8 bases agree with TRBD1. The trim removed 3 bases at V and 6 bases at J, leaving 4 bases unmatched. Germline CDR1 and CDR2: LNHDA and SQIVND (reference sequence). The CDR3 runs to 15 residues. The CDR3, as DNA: TGTGCCAGTAGTATTATGGACAGGGCTAATTCACCCCTCCACTTT. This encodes CASSIMDRANSPLHF.

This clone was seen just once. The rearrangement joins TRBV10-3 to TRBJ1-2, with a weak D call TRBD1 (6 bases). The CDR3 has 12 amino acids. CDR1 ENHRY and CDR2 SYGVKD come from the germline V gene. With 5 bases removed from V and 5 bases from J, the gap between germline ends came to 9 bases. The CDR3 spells CAISPGDYGYTF. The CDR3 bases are TGTGCCATCAGTCCAGGGGATTATGGCTACACCTTC.

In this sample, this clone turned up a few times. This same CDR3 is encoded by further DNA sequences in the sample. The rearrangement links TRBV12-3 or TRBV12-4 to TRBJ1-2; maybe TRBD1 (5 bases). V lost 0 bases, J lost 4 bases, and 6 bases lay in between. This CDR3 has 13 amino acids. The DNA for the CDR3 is TGTGCCAGCAGTTTAGCAAGGGGCTATGGCTACACCTTC. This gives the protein CASSLARGYGYTF.

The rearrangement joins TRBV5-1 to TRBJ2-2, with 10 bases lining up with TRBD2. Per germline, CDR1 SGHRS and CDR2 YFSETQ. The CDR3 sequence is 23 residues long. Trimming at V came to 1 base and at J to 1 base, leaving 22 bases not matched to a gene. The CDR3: CASSLRPAGVFSGGALNTGELFF. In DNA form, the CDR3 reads TGCGCCAGCAGCTTGCGTCCCGCAGGGGTTTTCAGCGGGGGGGCCTTGAACACCGGGGAGCTGTTTTTT.

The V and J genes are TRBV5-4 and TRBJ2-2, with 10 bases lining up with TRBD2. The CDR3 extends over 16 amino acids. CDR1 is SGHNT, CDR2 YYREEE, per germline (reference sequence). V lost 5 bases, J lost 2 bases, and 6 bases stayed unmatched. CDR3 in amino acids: CASRPGLAVNTGELFF. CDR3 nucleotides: TGTGCCAGCAGGCCCGGACTAGCGGTAAACACCGGGGAGCTGTTTTTT.

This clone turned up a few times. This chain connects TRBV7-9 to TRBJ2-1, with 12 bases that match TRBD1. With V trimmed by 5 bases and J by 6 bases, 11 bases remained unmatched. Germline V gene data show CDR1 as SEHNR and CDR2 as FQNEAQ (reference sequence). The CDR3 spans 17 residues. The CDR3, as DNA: TGTGCCAGCAGCCAACTACCGGGACAGGGGGCGGTCAATGAGCAGTTCTTC. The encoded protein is CASSQLPGQGAVNEQFF.

The CDR3 DNA follows: TGTGCCAGTAGTATAGAGGACAGCTATGGCTACACCTTC. The encoded protein is CASSIEDSYGYTF. The chain has TRBV19 and TRBJ1-2; maybe TRBD1 (6 bases). With 0 bases removed from V and 4 bases from J, the gap between germline ends came to 6 bases. This CDR3 region has 13 residues. CDR1 and CDR2 from the germline V gene are LNHDA and SQIVND (reference sequence).

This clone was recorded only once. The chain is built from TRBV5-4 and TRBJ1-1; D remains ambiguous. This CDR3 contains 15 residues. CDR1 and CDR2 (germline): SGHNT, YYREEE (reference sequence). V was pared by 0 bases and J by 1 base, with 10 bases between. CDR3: CASSLEARQNTEAFF. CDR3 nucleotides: TGTGCCAGCAGCTTGGAGGCCAGGCAGAACACTGAAGCTTTCTTT. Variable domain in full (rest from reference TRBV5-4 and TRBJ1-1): ETGVTQSPTHLIKTRGQQVTLRCSSQSGHNTVSWYQQALGQGPQFIFQYYREEENGRGNFPPRFSGLQFPNYSSELNVNALELDDSALYLCASSLEARQNTEAFFGQGTRLTVV.

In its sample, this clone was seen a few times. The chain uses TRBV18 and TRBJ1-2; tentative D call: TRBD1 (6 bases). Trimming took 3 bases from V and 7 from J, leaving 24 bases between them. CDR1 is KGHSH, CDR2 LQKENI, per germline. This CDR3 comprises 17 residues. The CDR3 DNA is TGTGCCAGCTCACCGACAGGATCAATACCAAGTAAGATTGGCTACACCTTC. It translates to CASSPTGSIPSKIGYTF. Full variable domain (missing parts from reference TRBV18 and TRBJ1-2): NAGVMQNPRHLVRRRGQEARLRCSPMKGHSHVYWYRQLPEEGLKFMVYLQKENIIDESGMPKERFSAEFPKEGPSILRIQQVVRGDSAAYFCASSPTGSIPSKIGYTFGSGTRLTVV.

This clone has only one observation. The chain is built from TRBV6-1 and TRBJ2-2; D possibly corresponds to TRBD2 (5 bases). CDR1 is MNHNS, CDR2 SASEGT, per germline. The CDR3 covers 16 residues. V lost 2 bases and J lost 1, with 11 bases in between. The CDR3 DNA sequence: TGTGCCAGCAGTGAATGGCACGGGGAGAACACCGGGGAGCTGTTTTTT. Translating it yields CASSEWHGENTGELFF.

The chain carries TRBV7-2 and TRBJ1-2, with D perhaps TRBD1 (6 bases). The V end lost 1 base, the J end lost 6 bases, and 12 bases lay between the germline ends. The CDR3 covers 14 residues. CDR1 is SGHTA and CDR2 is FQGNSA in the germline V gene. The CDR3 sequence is CASSLGQGWNGYTF. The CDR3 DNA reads TGTGCCAGCAGCTTAGGTCAGGGGTGGAATGGCTACACCTTC.

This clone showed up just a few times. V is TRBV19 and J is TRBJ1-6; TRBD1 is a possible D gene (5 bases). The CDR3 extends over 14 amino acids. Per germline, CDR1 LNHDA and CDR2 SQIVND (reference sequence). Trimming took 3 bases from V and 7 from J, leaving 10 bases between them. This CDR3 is CASSIARVNSPLHF. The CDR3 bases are TGTGCCAGTAGTATCGCCAGGGTGAATTCACCCCTCCACTTT.

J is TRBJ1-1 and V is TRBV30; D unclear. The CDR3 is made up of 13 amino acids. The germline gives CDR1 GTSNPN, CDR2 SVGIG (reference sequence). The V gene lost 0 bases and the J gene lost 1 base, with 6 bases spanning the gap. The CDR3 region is CAWSVVRNTEAFF. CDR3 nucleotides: TGTGCCTGGAGTGTTGTGAGGAACACTGAAGCTTTCTTT.

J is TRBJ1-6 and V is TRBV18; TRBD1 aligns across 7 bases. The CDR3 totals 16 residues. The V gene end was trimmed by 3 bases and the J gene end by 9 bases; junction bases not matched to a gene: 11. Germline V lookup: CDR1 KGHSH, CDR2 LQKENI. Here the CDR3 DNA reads TGTGCCAGCTCACCGCCCACCGCACAGGGGAGTTCACCCCTCCACTTT. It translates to CASSPPTAQGSSPLHF.

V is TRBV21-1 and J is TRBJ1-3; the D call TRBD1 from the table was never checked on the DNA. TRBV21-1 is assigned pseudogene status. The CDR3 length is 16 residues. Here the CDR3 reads CASSKERAGPGNTIYF. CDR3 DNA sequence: TGTGCCAGCAGCAAAGAACGGGCAGGGCCGGGAAACACCATATATTTT.

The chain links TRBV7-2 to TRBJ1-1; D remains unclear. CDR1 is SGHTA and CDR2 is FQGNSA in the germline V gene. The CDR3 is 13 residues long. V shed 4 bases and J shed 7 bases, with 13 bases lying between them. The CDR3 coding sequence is TGTGCCAGCAGCTGGACTGTAGGTATTGAAGCTTTCTTT. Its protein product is CASSWTVGIEAFF.

The chain's CDR3 is CASSHRTGGQETQYF. For the CDR3, the DNA is TGTGCCAGCAGCCATCGGACAGGGGGCCAAGAGACCCAGTACTTC. The chain recombines TRBV14 with TRBJ2-5; 10 nucleotides line up with TRBD1. This CDR3 has 15 residues. From germline, CDR1 is SGHDN and CDR2 FVKESK. The V gene end was trimmed by 3 bases and the J gene end by 1 base; junction bases not matched to a gene: 2.

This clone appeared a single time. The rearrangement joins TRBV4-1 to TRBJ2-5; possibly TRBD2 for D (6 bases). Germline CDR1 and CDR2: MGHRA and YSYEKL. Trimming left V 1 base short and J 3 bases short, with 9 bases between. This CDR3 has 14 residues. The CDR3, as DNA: TGCGCCAGCAGCCAAGGTCGGAGGGAAGAGACCCAGTACTTC. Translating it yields CASSQGRREETQYF.

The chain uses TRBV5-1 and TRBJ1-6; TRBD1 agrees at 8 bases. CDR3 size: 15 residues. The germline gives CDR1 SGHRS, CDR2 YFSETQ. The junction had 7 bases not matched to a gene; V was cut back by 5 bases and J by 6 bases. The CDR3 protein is CASSNQGARNSPLHF. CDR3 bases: TGCGCCAGCAGTAACCAGGGGGCGCGTAATTCACCCCTCCACTTT. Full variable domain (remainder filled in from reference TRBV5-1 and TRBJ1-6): KAGVTQTPRYLIKTRGQQVTLSCSPISGHRSVSWYQQTPGQGLQFLFEYFSETQRNKGNFPGRFSGRQFSNSRSEMNVSTLELGDSALYLCASSNQGARNSPLHFGNGTRLTVT.

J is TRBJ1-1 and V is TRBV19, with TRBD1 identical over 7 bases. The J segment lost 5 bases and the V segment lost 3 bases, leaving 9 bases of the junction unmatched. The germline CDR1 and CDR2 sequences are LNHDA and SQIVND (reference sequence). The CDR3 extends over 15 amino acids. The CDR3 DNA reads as TGTGCCAGTAGTATCAGGGACAGTCCTCCTACTGAAGCTTTCTTT. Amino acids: CASSIRDSPPTEAFF.

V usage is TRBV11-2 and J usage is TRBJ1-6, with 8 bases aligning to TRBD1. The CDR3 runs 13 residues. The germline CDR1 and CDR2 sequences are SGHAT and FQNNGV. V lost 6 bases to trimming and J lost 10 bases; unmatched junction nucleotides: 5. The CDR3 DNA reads TGTGCCAGCAGTCCAGGGGGCCAGTCACCCCTCCACTTT. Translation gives CASSPGGQSPLHF.

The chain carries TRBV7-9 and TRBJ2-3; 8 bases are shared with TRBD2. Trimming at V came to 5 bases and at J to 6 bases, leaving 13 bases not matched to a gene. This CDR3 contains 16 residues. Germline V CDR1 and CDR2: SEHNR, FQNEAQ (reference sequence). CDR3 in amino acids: CASSDWRGAVADTQYF. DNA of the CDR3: TGTGCCAGCAGCGATTGGCGGGGGGCCGTGGCCGATACGCAGTATTTT. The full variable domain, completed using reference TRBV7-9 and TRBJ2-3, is DTGVSQNPRHKITKRGQNVTFRCDPISEHNRLYWYRQTLGQGPEFLTYFQNEAQLEKSRLLSDRFSAERPKGSFSTLEIQRTEQGDSAMYLCASSDWRGAVADTQYFGPGTRLTVL.

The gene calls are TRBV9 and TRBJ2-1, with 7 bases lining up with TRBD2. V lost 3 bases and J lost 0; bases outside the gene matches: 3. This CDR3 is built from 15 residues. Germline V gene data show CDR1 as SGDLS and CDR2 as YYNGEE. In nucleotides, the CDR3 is TGTGCCAGCAGCGCAAGCGGGGCCTCCTACAATGAGCAGTTCTTC. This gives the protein CASSASGASYNEQFF. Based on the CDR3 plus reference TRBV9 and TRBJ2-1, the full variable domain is DSGVTQTPKHLITATGQRVTLRCSPRSGDLSVYWYQQSLDQGLQFLIQYYNGEERAKGNILERFSAQQFPDLHSELNLSSLELGDSALYFCASSASGASYNEQFFGPGTRLTVL.